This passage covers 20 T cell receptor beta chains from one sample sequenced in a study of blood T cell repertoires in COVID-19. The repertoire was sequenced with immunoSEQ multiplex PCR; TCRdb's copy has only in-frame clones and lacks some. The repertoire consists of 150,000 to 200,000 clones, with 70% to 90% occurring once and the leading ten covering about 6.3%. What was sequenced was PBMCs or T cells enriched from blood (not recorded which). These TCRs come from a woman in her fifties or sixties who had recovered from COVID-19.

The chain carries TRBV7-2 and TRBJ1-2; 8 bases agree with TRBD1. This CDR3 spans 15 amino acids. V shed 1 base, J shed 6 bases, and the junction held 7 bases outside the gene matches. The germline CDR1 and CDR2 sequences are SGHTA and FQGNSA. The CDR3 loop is CASSLGGQELDGYTF. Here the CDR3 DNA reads TGTGCCAGCAGCTTAGGGGGACAGGAACTTGATGGCTACACCTTC.

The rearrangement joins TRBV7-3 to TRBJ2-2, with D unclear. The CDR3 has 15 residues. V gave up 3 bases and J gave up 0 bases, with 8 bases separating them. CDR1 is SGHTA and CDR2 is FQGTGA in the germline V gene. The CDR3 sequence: CASSLGSANTGELFF. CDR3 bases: TGTGCCAGCAGCTTGGGCTCCGCGAACACCGGGGAGCTGTTTTTT. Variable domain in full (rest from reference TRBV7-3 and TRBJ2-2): GAGVSQTPSNKVTEKGKYVELRCDPISGHTALYWYRQSLGQGPEFLIYFQGTGAADDSGLPNDRFFAVRPEGSVSTLKIQRTERGDSAVYLCASSLGSANTGELFFGEGSRLTVL.

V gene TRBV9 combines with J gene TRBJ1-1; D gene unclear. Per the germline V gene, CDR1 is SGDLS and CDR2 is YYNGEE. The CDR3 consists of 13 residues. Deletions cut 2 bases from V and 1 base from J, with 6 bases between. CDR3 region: CASSVYTNTEAFF. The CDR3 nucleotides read TGTGCCAGCAGCGTTTACACGAACACTGAAGCTTTCTTT. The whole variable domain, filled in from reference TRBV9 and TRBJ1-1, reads DSGVTQTPKHLITATGQRVTLRCSPRSGDLSVYWYQQSLDQGLQFLIQYYNGEERAKGNILERFSAQQFPDLHSELNLSSLELGDSALYFCASSVYTNTEAFFGQGTRLTVV.

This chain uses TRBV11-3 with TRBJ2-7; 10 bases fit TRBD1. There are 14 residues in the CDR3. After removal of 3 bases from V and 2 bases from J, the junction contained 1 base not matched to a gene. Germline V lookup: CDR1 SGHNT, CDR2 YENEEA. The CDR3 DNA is TGTGCCAGCAGCTTGGGGACAGGGGCCTACGAGCAGTACTTC. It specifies CASSLGTGAYEQYF. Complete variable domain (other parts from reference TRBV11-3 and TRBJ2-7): EAGVVQSPRYKIIEKKQPVAFWCNPISGHNTLYWYLQNLGQGPELLIRYENEEAVDDSQLPKDRFSAERLKGVDSTLKIQPAELGDSAVYLCASSLGTGAYEQYFGPGTRLTVT.

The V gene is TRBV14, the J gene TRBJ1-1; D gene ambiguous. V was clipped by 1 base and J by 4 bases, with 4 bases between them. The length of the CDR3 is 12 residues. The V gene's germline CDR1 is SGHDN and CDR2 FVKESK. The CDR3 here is CASSQVSTEAFF. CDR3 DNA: TGTGCCAGCAGCCAAGTTAGCACTGAAGCTTTCTTT. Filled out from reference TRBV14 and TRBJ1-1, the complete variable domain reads EAGVTQFPSHSVIEKGQTVTLRCDPISGHDNLYWYRRVMGKEIKFLLHFVKESKQDESGMPNNRFLAERTGGTYSTLKVQPAELEDSGVYFCASSQVSTEAFFGQGTRLTVV.

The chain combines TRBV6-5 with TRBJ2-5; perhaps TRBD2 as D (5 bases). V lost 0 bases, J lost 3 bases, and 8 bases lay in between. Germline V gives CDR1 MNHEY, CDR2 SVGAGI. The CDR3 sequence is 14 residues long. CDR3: CASSYSAGKETQYF. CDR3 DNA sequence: TGTGCCAGCAGTTACTCGGCGGGTAAAGAGACCCAGTACTTC.

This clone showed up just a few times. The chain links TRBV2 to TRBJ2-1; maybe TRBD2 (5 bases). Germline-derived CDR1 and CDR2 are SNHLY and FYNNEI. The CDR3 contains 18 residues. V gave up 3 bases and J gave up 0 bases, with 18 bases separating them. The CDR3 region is CASSDAPGFGDSYNEQFF. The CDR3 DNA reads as TGTGCCAGCAGTGATGCGCCGGGGTTCGGGGACTCCTACAATGAGCAGTTCTTC. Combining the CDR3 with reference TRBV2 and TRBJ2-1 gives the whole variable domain EPEVTQTPSHQVTQMGQEVILRCVPISNHLYFYWYRQILGQKVEFLVSFYNNEISEKSEIFDDQFSVERPDGSNFTLKIRSTKLEDSAMYFCASSDAPGFGDSYNEQFFGPGTRLTVL.

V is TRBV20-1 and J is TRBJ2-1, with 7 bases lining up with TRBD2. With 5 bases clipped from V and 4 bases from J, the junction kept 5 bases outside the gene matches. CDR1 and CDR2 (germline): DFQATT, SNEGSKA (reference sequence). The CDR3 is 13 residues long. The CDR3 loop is CSAGGGVYNEQFF. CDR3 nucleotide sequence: TGCAGTGCTGGTGGGGGGGTTTACAATGAGCAGTTCTTC.

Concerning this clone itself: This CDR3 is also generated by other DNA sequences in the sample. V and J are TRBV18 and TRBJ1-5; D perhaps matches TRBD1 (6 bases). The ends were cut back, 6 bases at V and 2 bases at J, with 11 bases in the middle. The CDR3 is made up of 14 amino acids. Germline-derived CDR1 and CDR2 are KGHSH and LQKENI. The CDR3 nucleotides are TGTGCCAGCTCGCCGACAGGAGGCAATCAGCCCCAGCATTTT. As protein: CASSPTGGNQPQHF.

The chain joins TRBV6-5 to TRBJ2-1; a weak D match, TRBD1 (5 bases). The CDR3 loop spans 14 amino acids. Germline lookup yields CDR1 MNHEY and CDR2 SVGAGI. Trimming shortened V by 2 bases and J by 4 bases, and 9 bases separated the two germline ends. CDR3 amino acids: CASSYRDRYNEQFF. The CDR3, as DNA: TGTGCCAGCAGTTACCGAGACAGATACAATGAGCAGTTCTTC.

The CDR3 DNA reads as TGTGCCAGCAGCTCAACCGGGACAGCGAACACTGAAGCTTTCTTT. It is translated as CASSSTGTANTEAFF. The chain links TRBV11-3 to TRBJ1-1; 7 bases are shared with TRBD1. After removal of 4 bases from V and 1 base from J, the junction contained 6 bases not matched to a gene. Germline V lookup: CDR1 SGHNT, CDR2 YENEEA. The CDR3 loop spans 15 amino acids.

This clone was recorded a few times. The CDR3 coding sequence is TGTGCCAGCAGTTACTCGATGCGCAACGAGCAGTACTTC. This sequence encodes CASSYSMRNEQYF. The chain carries TRBV6-6 and TRBJ2-7, with unresolved D. The CDR3 has 13 amino acids. Germline V gene data show CDR1 as MNHNY and CDR2 as SVGAGI (reference sequence). Trimming shortened V by 0 bases and J by 5 bases, and 8 bases separated the two germline ends.

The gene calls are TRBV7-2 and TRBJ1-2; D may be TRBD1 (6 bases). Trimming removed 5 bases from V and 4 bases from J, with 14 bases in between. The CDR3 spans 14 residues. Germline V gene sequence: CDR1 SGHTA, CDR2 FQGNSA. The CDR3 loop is CASSGRQAIYGYTF. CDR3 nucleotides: TGTGCCAGCAGCGGACGACAGGCCATCTATGGCTACACCTTC.

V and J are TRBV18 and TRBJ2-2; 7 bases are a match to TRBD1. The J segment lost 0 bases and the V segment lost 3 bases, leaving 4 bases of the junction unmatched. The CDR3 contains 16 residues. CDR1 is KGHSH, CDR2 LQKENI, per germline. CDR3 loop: CASSPSTGTNTGELFF. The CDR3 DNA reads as TGTGCCAGCTCACCTTCGACAGGGACGAACACCGGGGAGCTGTTTTTT.

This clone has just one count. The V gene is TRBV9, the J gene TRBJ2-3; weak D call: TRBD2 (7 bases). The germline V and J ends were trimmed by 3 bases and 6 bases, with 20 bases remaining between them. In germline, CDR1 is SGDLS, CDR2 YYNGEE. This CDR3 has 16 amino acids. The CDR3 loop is CASSESLRGGLDTQYF. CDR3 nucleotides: TGTGCCAGCAGCGAGTCGTTGAGGGGGGGATTGGATACGCAGTATTTT.

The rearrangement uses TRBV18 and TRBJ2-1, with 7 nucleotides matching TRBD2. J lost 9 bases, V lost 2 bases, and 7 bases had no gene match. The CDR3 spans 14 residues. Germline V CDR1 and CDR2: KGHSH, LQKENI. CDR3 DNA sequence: TGTGCCAGCTCACCAATGAGCGGGGCGGGTGAGCAGTTCTTC. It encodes CASSPMSGAGEQFF.

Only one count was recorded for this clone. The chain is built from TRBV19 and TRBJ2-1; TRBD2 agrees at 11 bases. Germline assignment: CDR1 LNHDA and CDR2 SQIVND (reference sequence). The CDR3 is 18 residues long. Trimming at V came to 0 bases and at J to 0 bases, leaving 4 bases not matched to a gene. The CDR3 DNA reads TGTGCCAGTAGTATAGATAGCGGGGGGGTGAGCTCCTACAATGAGCAGTTCTTC. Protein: CASSIDSGGVSSYNEQFF.

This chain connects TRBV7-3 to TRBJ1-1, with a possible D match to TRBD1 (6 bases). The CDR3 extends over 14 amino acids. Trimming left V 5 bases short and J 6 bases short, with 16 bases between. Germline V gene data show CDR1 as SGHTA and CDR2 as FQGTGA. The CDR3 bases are TGTGCCAGCAGCCCAAGACAGGAGAGGCCTGAAGCTTTCTTT. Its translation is CASSPRQERPEAFF.

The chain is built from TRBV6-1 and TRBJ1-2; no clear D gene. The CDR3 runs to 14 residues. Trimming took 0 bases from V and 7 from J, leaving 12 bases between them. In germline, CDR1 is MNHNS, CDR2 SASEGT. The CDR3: CASSEAPGSAGYTF. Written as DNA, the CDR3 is TGTGCCAGCAGTGAAGCTCCGGGATCGGCTGGCTACACCTTC.

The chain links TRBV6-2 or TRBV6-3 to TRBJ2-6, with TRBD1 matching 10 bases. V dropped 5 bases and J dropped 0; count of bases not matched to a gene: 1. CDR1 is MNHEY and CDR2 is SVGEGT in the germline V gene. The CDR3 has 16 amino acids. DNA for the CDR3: TGTGCCAGCAGTCGGACAGGGGGCTCTGGGGCCAACGTCCTGACTTTC. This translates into CASSRTGGSGANVLTF.